This paragraph covers one TCR beta chain sequence. Its antigen is still unknown. Base qualities are missing; no much larger clone stands one base away. Enrolling through a virtual design, the prospective study's participants ranged in age from roughly 18 to 95 years and lived across 20 to 25 United States geographic areas. In the prospective study, participants were assigned to cohorts based on the clinical history participants reported in a screening survey and a study questionnaire. Recovered participants in ImmuneRACE Cohort 3 were defined by two consecutive negative NP/OP PCR tests, clearance by a healthcare professional, or resolution of symptoms. Mobile phlebotomists in the prospective study collected whole blood, serum and a nasopharyngeal or oropharyngeal swab from every participant. Participants in the prospective study had the option to provide additional blood draws and questionnaires over a roughly 2-month period. Blood samples from the prospective study were shipped frozen or at room temperature prior to DNA extraction.

The sample comes from a study of blood T cell repertoires in COVID-19 (TCRdb year 2020). As for the study more broadly: Samples covering the acute and convalescent phases of COVID-19 were provided by collaborators in the United States, Italy and Spain. Sample metadata almost always included a de-identified subject ID, COVID-19 status, age in years and sex. A freely available public database, intended as a resource for researchers studying the immune response to SARS-CoV-2, is where the repertoires were released. The dataset comprised deeply sampled blood TCRbeta repertoires from subjects exposed to, actively infected with, or recovered from COVID-19. The samples were drawn from two sources: the first 160 participants of the ongoing ImmuneRACE study, and 1,254 subjects contributed by 6 global collaborators. HLA class I and class II types, where available, came from metadata supplied by the sample provider rather than from assay-based typing. The prospective study material was composed of cDNA or gDNA derived from T cells, B-cell-depleted T cells, or PBMCs.

Summary of the overall study and its limitations: How much clinical and demographic metadata was included differed by source and by participant, and the metadata was provided uncurated.

The germline V gene (reference sequence) sets CDR1 to SEHNR and CDR2 to FQNEAQ. V is cut back by 1 base and J by 7 bases, with 4 bases in the junction unmatched. Inclusive of the bounding cysteine and phenylalanine, the CDR3 is 15 residues long. The retained sequence is limited to the CDR3, 45 bases, with the frame set at the first base. TCRbeta CDR3 regions were amplified from genomic DNA using the immunoSEQ Assay, a bias-controlled multiplex PCR. Under the source paper's analysis protocol: The number of nucleated cells in each sample was estimated by amplification of reference gene primers within the assay. To quantify the absolute abundance of each unique TCRbeta CDR3 rearrangement, sequence reads were collapsed and filtered. For each sample, productive Simpson clonality was calculated as the square root of Simpson's diversity index across productive rearrangements. The clones in this table, taken by TCRdb from immuneACCESS, are in-frame only. Not every clone is retained; where verified, under half of the shortfall comes from an unresolved V gene, and the cause of the rest is unknown. D and trimming were read from the DNA, whereas the V and J calls and clone size are those reported in that table. This sample has 140,000 or so clones in its table, and about four fifths of those were observed once. The ten top clones hold 7% to 10% of the sample.

The clonotype originates from a man aged 50 to 60 who had recovered from COVID-19. This receptor chain uses TRBV7-9 and TRBJ1-6; 7 bases in between match TRBD1. Sequencing was carried out using PBMCs or T cells enriched from blood (not recorded which). CDR3 loop: CASSLGGRGNSPLHF. The DNA sequence follows: TGTGCCAGCAGCTTAGGGGGCAGGGGGAATTCACCCCTCCACTTT. Full variable domain (CDR3 extended with the reference TRBV7-9 and TRBJ1-6 proteins): DTGVSQNPRHKITKRGQNVTFRCDPISEHNRLYWYRQTLGQGPEFLTYFQNEAQLEKSRLLSDRFSAERPKGSFSTLEIQRTEQGDSAMYLCASSLGGRGNSPLHFGNGTRLTVT.